This entry describes one T cell receptor beta chain. Its cognate antigen is unknown. The data were taken from a study of T cells after yellow fever vaccination. Study in general: Preparation of the low-cell-number fractions used SMART-Seq v4 Ultra Low Input.

General study points: Of the clonotypes, a small share occurred in both CD4 and CD8 compartments. Weaker, the secondary response had a peak occurring faster, on day 5 versus 15.

TCRdb independently ran MiXCR on the 5' RACE reads; one entry per CDR3 protein. Of fewer than 350,000 distinct CDR3 sequences in the sample, 7.5% to 9% were seen once. CDR1 and CDR2 (germline): SGHTA, FQGNSA. Deletions cut 1 base from V and 7 bases from J, with 5 bases between. This CDR3 spans 13 amino acids. The receptor was derived from a man aged 18 to 29 who received the YFV17D yellow fever vaccine. This sequence joins TRBV7-2 and TRBJ1-6; no firm D call. Source: PBMCs, taken on the day of the first yellow fever vaccination. The CDR3 here is CASSLGNNSPLHF. DNA of the CDR3: TGTGCCAGCAGCTTAGGCAACAATTCACCCCTCCACTTT.